One sample yielded the 21 T cell receptor beta chains listed below, sequenced in a study of T cells after yellow fever vaccination. TCRdb independently ran MiXCR on the 5' RACE reads; one entry per CDR3 protein. Here the sample spans some 200,000 distinct CDR3 sequences, about 3% being singletons. The source was CD4+ T cells sorted from PBMCs, collected 10 days after the yellow fever booster vaccination. The receptors come from a man aged 18 to 30 who received the YFV17D yellow fever vaccine.

This sequence joins TRBV29-1 and TRBJ1-2; 7 nucleotides match TRBD1. The CDR3 extends over 14 amino acids. Looked up from germline, CDR1 is SQVTM and CDR2 is ANQGSEA. The V and J ends lost 4 bases and 0 bases, in that order; junction bases with no gene match: 5. CDR3: CSVGGDSANYGYTF. As DNA, the CDR3 is TGCAGCGTTGGGGGGGACAGCGCTAACTATGGCTACACCTTC. The entire variable domain, with the rest obtained from reference TRBV29-1 and TRBJ1-2, is as follows: SAVISQKPSRDICQRGTSLTIQCQVDSQVTMMFWYRQQPGQSLTLIATANQGSEATYESGFVIDKFPISRPNLTFSTLTVSNMSPEDSSIYLCSVGGDSANYGYTFGSGTRLTVV.

The chain couples TRBV12-3 or TRBV12-4 to TRBJ1-4, with D tentatively TRBD1 (5 bases). V was trimmed by 6 bases and J by 8 bases, leaving 13 bases between them. This CDR3 contains 13 residues. DNA for the CDR3: TGTGCCAGCAGGACGGGGGGAGGCGAAAAACTGTTTTTT. This translates into CASRTGGGEKLFF.

In this sample, this clonotype turned up a few times. The chain recombines TRBV6-1 with TRBJ2-7; weak D call: TRBD2 (5 bases). Germline V gene lookup returns CDR1 MNHNS and CDR2 SASEGT. The CDR3 length is 14 residues. Trimming took off 4 bases at V and 7 bases at J, with 17 bases between the two ends. The chain's CDR3 is CASSAPRTDREQYV. As DNA, the CDR3 is TGTGCCAGCAGTGCTCCCCGGACTGACCGAGAGCAGTACGTC.

This clonotype was seen more than once but under ten times. The chain employs TRBV10-3 and TRBJ1-1; D unclear. CDR1 is ENHRY, CDR2 SYGVKD, per germline. The germline V and J ends were trimmed by 10 bases and 1 base, with 19 bases remaining between them. This CDR3 is built from 15 residues. This CDR3 reads CAKTTMAEPNTEAFF. The CDR3, as DNA: TGTGCCAAGACTACGATGGCCGAACCGAACACTGAAGCTTTCTTT.

This rearrangement joins TRBV20-1 to TRBJ2-5; unclear D gene. The CDR3 extends over 12 amino acids. The germline V gene encodes CDR1 DFQATT and CDR2 SNEGSKA (reference sequence). Deletions cut 6 bases from V and 1 base from J, with 9 bases between. The CDR3 region is CSAPGSQETQYF. In nucleotides, the CDR3 is TGCAGTGCCCCCGGGTCCCAAGAGACCCAGTACTTC.

This clonotype turned up a few times. The chain joins TRBV20-1 to TRBJ1-3, with D hard to call. V was pared by 5 bases and J by 0 bases, with 2 bases between. This CDR3 is 11 amino acids long. Per germline, CDR1 DFQATT and CDR2 SNEGSKA (reference sequence). In nucleotides, the CDR3 is TGCAGTGCTGGCTCTGGAAACACCATATATTTT. Translating gives CSAGSGNTIYF.

This clonotype was counted many times. The chain couples TRBV3-1 to TRBJ1-4, with D unclear. CDR1 and CDR2 from the germline V gene are LGHDT and YNNKEL (reference sequence). V was trimmed by 0 bases and J by 9 bases, leaving 11 bases between them. The CDR3 length is 14 residues. The CDR3 DNA reads as TGTGCCAGCAGCCAAGAGGGCAGCCAAAAAAAACTGTTTTTT. As protein: CASSQEGSQKKLFF.

Only a few counts were recorded for this clonotype. The rearrangement joins TRBV7-2 to TRBJ2-7; D gene ambiguous. The CDR3 contains 13 residues. V was pared by 4 bases and J by 3 bases, with 10 bases between. Germline CDR1 reads SGHTA; CDR2 reads FQGNSA. Here the CDR3 DNA reads TGTGCCAGCAGCTCCCGACTGGGCTACGAGCAGTACTTC. It translates to CASSSRLGYEQYF.

This clonotype was detected a few times. CDR3 amino acids: CASSLPGQMNTEAFF. The CDR3, as DNA: TGCGCCAGCAGCCTTCCGGGACAAATGAACACTGAAGCTTTCTTT. The chain couples TRBV4-1 to TRBJ1-1, with D tentatively TRBD1 (6 bases). There are 15 residues in the CDR3. The germline CDR1 and CDR2 sequences are MGHRA and YSYEKL. Trimming stripped 4 bases from V and 0 bases from J, with 12 bases between.

This clonotype has ten or more counts. The V gene is TRBV12-3 or TRBV12-4, the J gene TRBJ2-7; no firm D call. The V end lost 2 bases, the J end lost 6 bases, and 8 bases lay between the germline ends. The CDR3 is 12 amino acids. CDR3 DNA: TGTGCCAGCAGTTTACCCCTAGGCGAGCAGTACTTC. Its protein is CASSLPLGEQYF.

This clonotype was observed at least ten times. The chain combines TRBV12-3 or TRBV12-4 with TRBJ1-1; a possible D gene is TRBD1 (5 bases). This CDR3 region has 14 residues. The V end was cut by 6 bases, the J end by 5 bases, with 16 bases between. CDR3 in amino acids: CASSIGGSWTEAFF. The CDR3 DNA is TGTGCCAGCAGCATCGGGGGAAGTTGGACTGAAGCTTTCTTT.

This clonotype was seen ten or more times. The genes are TRBV30 and TRBJ2-5; possible D gene TRBD2, 6 bases. This CDR3 is 13 amino acids long. The germline V and J ends were trimmed by 3 bases and 4 bases, with 12 bases remaining between them. Germline V lookup: CDR1 GTSNPN, CDR2 SVGIG (reference sequence). The CDR3 spells CAWRFGGLETQYF. CDR3 sequence (DNA): TGTGCCTGGAGATTCGGGGGTTTAGAGACCCAGTACTTC.

This clonotype was recorded a few times. The rearrangement joins TRBV7-2 to TRBJ1-4, with TRBD1 matching over 7 bases. The CDR3 is 14 residues long. Germline V gives CDR1 SGHTA, CDR2 FQGNSA. The J segment lost 5 bases and the V segment lost 5 bases, leaving 5 bases of the junction unmatched. CDR3: CASSPTQGNEKLFF. The CDR3 DNA follows: TGTGCCAGCAGCCCAACACAGGGGAATGAAAAACTGTTTTTT.

This clonotype was counted between two and nine times. The chain is built from TRBV23-1 and TRBJ2-7; D is undetermined. TRBV23-1 is placed among ORFs of uncertain function. The germline V and J ends were trimmed by 0 bases and 2 bases, with 11 bases remaining between them. The CDR3 runs 15 residues. CDR3 coding DNA: TGCGCCAGCAGTCAATCTGAGTTTTCCACCTACGAGCAGTACGTC. Protein: CASSQSEFSTYEQYV.

Ten or more counts support this clonotype. J is TRBJ1-2 and V is TRBV11-2, with no clear D. The CDR3 spans 17 residues. Germline values: CDR1 SGHAT, CDR2 FQNNGV. Trimming removed 3 bases from V and 5 bases from J, with 22 bases in between. CDR3 in amino acids: CASSLPPRRLLGYGYTF. CDR3 coding DNA: TGTGCCAGCAGCTTGCCCCCCCGCAGGCTTCTCGGGTATGGCTACACCTTC.

This clonotype was observed many times. The gene calls are TRBV7-2 and TRBJ2-5, with D unclear. Trimming took off 1 base at V and 3 bases at J, with 9 bases between the two ends. This CDR3 comprises 14 residues. Looked up from germline, CDR1 is SGHTA and CDR2 is FQGNSA. CDR3 in amino acids: CASSLGHIEETQYF. In DNA, the CDR3 is TGTGCCAGCAGCTTAGGCCACATCGAAGAGACCCAGTACTTC. The variable domain in full, completed from reference TRBV7-2 and TRBJ2-5, reads GAGVSQSPSNKVTEKGKDVELRCDPISGHTALYWYRQSLGQGLEFLIYFQGNSAPDKSGLPSDRFSAERTGGSVSTLTIQRTQQEDSAVYLCASSLGHIEETQYFGPGTRLLVL.

This clonotype came up many times. The V and J genes are TRBV11-2 and TRBJ1-1; D gene uncertain. Trimming pared 0 bases from V and 5 bases from J, leaving 7 bases between. CDR3 length: 13 amino acids. The germline V gene has CDR1 SGHAT and CDR2 FQNNGV. The CDR3 nucleotides are TGTGCCAGCAGCTTAGAGAGTTTTACTGAAGCTTTCTTT. Encoded protein: CASSLESFTEAFF.

This clonotype occurred a few times. The CDR3 region is CATGGTQETQYF. As DNA, the CDR3 is TGTGCCACCGGGGGGACTCAAGAGACCCAGTACTTC. This chain connects TRBV10-3 to TRBJ2-5; 7 bases agree with TRBD2. V trimming: 10 bases; J trimming: 2 bases; junction bases outside the gene matches: 4. This CDR3 region has 12 residues. CDR1 and CDR2 (germline): ENHRY, SYGVKD.

This clonotype has a count of ten or more. The chain recombines TRBV7-9 with TRBJ1-2; weak D call: TRBD1 (6 bases). This CDR3 is built from 15 residues. Trimming left V 5 bases short and J 6 bases short, with 19 bases between. The germline CDR1 and CDR2 sequences are SEHNR and FQNEAQ (reference sequence). The CDR3: CASSRDTPIRHGYTF. The CDR3 region has the DNA TGTGCCAGCAGCCGGGACACACCCATACGGCATGGCTACACCTTC.

This clonotype was picked up a small number of times. The V gene is TRBV12-3 or TRBV12-4, the J gene TRBJ2-1; D perhaps matches TRBD1 (6 bases). The CDR3 consists of 14 residues. The ends were cut back, 2 bases at V and 4 bases at J, with 9 bases in the middle. The CDR3 bases are TGTGCCAGCAGTTTATCCAGGGGATACAATGAGCAGTTCTTC. Its translation is CASSLSRGYNEQFF.

This rearrangement joins TRBV20-1 to TRBJ1-2; no clear D. Trimming cost V 0 bases and J 5 bases, with 10 bases left between them. The CDR3 runs 13 residues. CDR1 is DFQATT, CDR2 SNEGSKA, per germline (reference sequence). The DNA of the CDR3 is TGCAGTGCTAGAGATTTGTCAGGTTATGGCTACACCTTC. Its protein product is CSARDLSGYGYTF.